This T cell receptor (beta chain) was found in a study of T cell responses to AZD1222 COVID-19 vaccine. Whole-study findings and limits: The donor cohort was predominantly white British with a female majority, and clonal diversity may have been underestimated.

Germline V gene data show CDR1 as MNHEY and CDR2 as SVGAGI. The CDR3 extends over 14 amino acids. Trimming shortened V by 7 bases and J by 0 bases, and 10 bases separated the two germline ends. With respect to this clone: The antigen is not known.

Using immunoSEQ multiplex PCR, the repertoire was profiled, and TCRdb retains in-frame clones only, with some absent. The repertoire consists of around 200,000 clones, with roughly 92% occurring once and the leading ten covering more than 1.5%. This TCR came from an adult who received the AZD1222 COVID-19 vaccine. The material sequenced was peripheral blood, taken 28 days after the second AZD1222 dose. This chain joins TRBV6-5 and TRBJ2-1; D perhaps matches TRBD1 (6 bases). CDR3 DNA sequence: TGTGCCAGCACCGGACAGCCCTCCTACAATGAGCAGTTCTTC. It codes for CASTGQPSYNEQFF.